The present entry profiles one T cell receptor (beta chain) with its context. As yet, its antigen is unknown. This entry comes from a study of shared clonotypes between healthy human individuals. Notes on the study in general: Generally, estimated richness proved larger in naive subsets than it did in memory subsets.

Each sample came from a Caucasian adult donor living in Nashville, Tennessee. At deep level, the assay was performed. Each cell subset's genomic DNA was divided evenly among several immunoSEQ plates. Assay used: immunoSEQ multiplex PCR; TCRdb lists only in-frame clones, some missing. The repertoire includes approximately 2,000,000 clones, under 95% of them detected once, and around 0.4% sits in the top ten. Trimming took 1 base from V and 0 from J, leaving 10 bases between them. CDR1 MNHEY and CDR2 SMNVEV come from the germline V gene (reference sequence). CDR3 length equals 16 residues. This TCR derives from a man younger than 35 in good health. Some clones in this sample may be carry-over from other donors' samples. Sequencing used naive CD4+ T cells from PBMCs. Subset here: CD45RA+ positively selected. This chain connects TRBV27 to TRBJ2-1; D uncertain. The CDR3 reads CASSLFVTASYNEQFF. In nucleotides, the CDR3 is TGTGCCAGCAGTTTATTTGTCACCGCCTCCTACAATGAGCAGTTCTTC.